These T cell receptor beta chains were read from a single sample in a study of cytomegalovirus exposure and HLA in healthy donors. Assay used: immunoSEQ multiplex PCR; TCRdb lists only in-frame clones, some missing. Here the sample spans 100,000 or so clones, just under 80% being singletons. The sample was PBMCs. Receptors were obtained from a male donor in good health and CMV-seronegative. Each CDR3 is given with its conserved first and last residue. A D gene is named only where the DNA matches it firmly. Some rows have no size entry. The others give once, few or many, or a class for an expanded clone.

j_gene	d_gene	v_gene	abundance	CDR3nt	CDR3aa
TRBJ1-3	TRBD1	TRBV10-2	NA	TGCGCCAGCAGTTGGGACAGCGGAAACACCATATATTTT	CASSWDSGNTIYF
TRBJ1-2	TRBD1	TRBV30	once	TGTGCCGCGAACAGGGGGTATGGCTACACCTTC	CAANRGYGYTF
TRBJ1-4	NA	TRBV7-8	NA	TGTGCCAGCAGCTTAGGTCGGGAAAAACTGTTTTTT	CASSLGREKLFF
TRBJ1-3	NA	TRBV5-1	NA	TGCGCCAGCAGCTCCCAGCGGGGAGACACCATATATTTT	CASSSQRGDTIYF
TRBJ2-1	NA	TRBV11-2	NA	TGTGCCAGCAGCCTGGTATCGACATACAATGAGCAGTTCTTC	CASSLVSTYNEQFF
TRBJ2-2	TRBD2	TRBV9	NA	TGTGCCAGCAGCGTAGGGATAGCGGGAATCAGCACCGGGGAGCTGTTTTTT	CASSVGIAGISTGELFF
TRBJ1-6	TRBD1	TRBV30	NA	TGTGCCTGGAGTGTTTGGGACAGGGAGACTTCACCCCTCCACTTT	CAWSVWDRETSPLHF
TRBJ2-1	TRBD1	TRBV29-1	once	TGCAGCGTTGCCGGGACAGGGAGCCTTGGGGTTTACAATGAGCAGTTCTTC	CSVAGTGSLGVYNEQFF
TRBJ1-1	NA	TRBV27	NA	TGTGCCAGCAGTCCCCTATACGGTTACACTGAAGCTTTCTTT	CASSPLYGYTEAFF
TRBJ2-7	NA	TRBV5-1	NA	TGCGCCAGCAGCTCTGGGACATCCCAACCCTACGTTGAGCAGTACTTC	CASSSGTSQPYVEQYF
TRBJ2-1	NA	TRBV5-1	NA	TGCGCCAGCAGCTTGAGGCTAGCTCCCAATGAGCAGTTCTTC	CASSLRLAPNEQFF
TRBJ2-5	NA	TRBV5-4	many	TGTGCCAGCAACCCCGCGGGGGAGACCCAGTACTTC	CASNPAGETQYF
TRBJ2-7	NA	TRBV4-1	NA	TGCGCCAGCAGCCAAGCCCCGACAGTTTCCTACGAGCAGTACTTC	CASSQAPTVSYEQYF
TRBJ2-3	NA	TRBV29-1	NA	TGCAGTGGAGAGGTGGGTGGCACAGATACGCAGTATTTT	CSGEVGGTDTQYF
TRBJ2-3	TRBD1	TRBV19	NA	TGTGCCAGTAGCAAAAGGACAGGGATGACAGATACGCAGTATTTT	CASSKRTGMTDTQYF
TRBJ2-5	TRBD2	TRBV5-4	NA	TGTGCCAGCAGCTTGGGGACTGGACTAGCGGGAGAGACCCAGTACTTC	CASSLGTGLAGETQYF
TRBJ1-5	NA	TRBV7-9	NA	TGTGCCAGCAGCTTGGGAGGGGACCAGCCCCAGCATTTT	CASSLGGDQPQHF
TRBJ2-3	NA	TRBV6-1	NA	TGTGCCAGCAATGAAGTAGCGGAGGCCACAGATACGCAGTATTTT	CASNEVAEATDTQYF
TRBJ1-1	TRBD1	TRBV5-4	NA	TGTGCCAGCAGCCGTATTGGGACAGGATCTTGGGGGACTGAAGCTTTCTTT	CASSRIGTGSWGTEAFF
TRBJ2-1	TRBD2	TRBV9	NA	TGTGCCAGCAGCGACGTAGCGGGAGGGAAAAATGAGCAGTTCTTC	CASSDVAGGKNEQFF
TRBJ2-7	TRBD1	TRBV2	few	TGTGCCAGCAGTGAAAAGGGACAGGGGATCTACGAGCAGTACTTC	CASSEKGQGIYEQYF
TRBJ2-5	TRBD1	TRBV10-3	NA	TGTGCCACGGGTATCGGACAGGACCAAGAGACCCAGTACTTC	CATGIGQDQETQYF
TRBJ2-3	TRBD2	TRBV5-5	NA	TGTGCCAGCAGCTTGGTCTCGACAGCGGGAGTTCGCACAGATACGCAGTATTTT	CASSLVSTAGVRTDTQYF
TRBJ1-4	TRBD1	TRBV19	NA	TGTGCCAGTAGTATCCAGGGGGGTCGGGTTGAAAAACTGTTTTTT	CASSIQGGRVEKLFF
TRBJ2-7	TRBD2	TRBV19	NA	TGTGCCAGTAGTGCGGGGGGCCAGGCTACCGAGCAGTACTTC	CASSAGGQATEQYF
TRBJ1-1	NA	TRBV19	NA	TGTGCCAGTTGTGGGCAGATGAACACTGAAGCTTTCTTT	CASCGQMNTEAFF
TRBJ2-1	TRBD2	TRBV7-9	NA	TGTGCCAGCTTAGCGGGAAGCTACAATGAGCAGTTCTTC	CASLAGSYNEQFF
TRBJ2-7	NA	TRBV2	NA	TGTGCCAGCAGTACTCCTTCCTACGAGCAGTACTTC	CASSTPSYEQYF
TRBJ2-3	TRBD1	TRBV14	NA	TGTGCCAGCAGCCAATTCCATTCAGGGGGCGCTCAGACCACAGATACGCAGTATTTT	CASSQFHSGGAQTTDTQYF
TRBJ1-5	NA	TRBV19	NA	TGTGCCAGTAGTTCCGAACTGATAGGCAATCAGCCCCAGCATTTT	CASSSELIGNQPQHF
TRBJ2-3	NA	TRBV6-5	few	TGTGCCAGCACTCGGTTTGGCACAGATACGCAGTATTTT	CASTRFGTDTQYF
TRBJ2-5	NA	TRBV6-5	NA	TGTGCCAGCAGTTACTCGTACAGGAAAGAGACCCAGTACTTC	CASSYSYRKETQYF
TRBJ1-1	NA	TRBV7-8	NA	TGTGCCAGCAGCAGACAGGTGAACACTGAAGCTTTCTTT	CASSRQVNTEAFF
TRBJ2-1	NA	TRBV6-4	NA	TGTGCCAGCAGTGGACAGGGAGGTGGGGATGAGCAGTTCTTC	CASSGQGGGDEQFF
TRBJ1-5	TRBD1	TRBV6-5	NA	TGTGCCAGCAGTGGTAACAGGGGACAGCCCCAGCATTTT	CASSGNRGQPQHF
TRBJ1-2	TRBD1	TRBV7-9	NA	TGTGCCAGCAGCTTAGCGTCGGGACAGGGTCCGGACTATGGCTACACCTTC	CASSLASGQGPDYGYTF
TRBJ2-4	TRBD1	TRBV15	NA	TGTGCCACCAGCAGATCTGGACAGGGCATAGCCAAAAACATTCAGTACTTC	CATSRSGQGIAKNIQYF
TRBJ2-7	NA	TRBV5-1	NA	TGCGCCAGCAGCTTGGGGTCAGGGGACCTCTCCTACGAGCAGTACTTC	CASSLGSGDLSYEQYF
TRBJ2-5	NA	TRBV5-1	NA	TGCGCCAGCCGACCCGGGGTACAAGGGGAGACCCAGTACTTC	CASRPGVQGETQYF
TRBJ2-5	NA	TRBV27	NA	TGTGCCAGCAGACCAGTCGACAGAACCCAAGAGACCCAGTACTTC	CASRPVDRTQETQYF
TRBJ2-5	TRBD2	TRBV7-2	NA	TGTGCCAGCAGCTTAGAGAAACTAGCGGGAGGGCGGGAGACCCAGTACTTC	CASSLEKLAGGRETQYF
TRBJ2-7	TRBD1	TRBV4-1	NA	TGCGCCAGCAGCTTTCAGGGGGCGAACGAGCAGTACTTC	CASSFQGANEQYF
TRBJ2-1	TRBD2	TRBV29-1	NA	TGCAGCGTGCTGGGCGGGACTAGCTCCTACAATGAGCAGTTCTTC	CSVLGGTSSYNEQFF
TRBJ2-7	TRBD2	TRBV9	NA	TGTGCCAGCAGCAAAGGACTAGCGGAGGTCTCCTACGAGCAGTACTTC	CASSKGLAEVSYEQYF
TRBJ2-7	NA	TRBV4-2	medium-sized	TGTGCCAGCAGCCAAGGGGGGGACGTGTACGAGCAGTACTTC	CASSQGGDVYEQYF
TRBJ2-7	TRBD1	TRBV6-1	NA	TGTGCCAGCATTAAAACCTCAGGGGGAGACTACGAGCAGTACTTC	CASIKTSGGDYEQYF
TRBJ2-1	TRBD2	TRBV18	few	TGTGCCAGCTCAACTCCGGGACTAGCGCCCAATGAGCAGTTCTTC	CASSTPGLAPNEQFF
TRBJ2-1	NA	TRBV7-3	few	TGTGCCAGCAGCTTCGGCCCAGGGGTCTACAATGAGCAGTTCTTC	CASSFGPGVYNEQFF
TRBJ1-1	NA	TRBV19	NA	TGTGCCAGTAGGACCGGGGACTCAGGGAGGAGGACTGAAGCTTTCTTT	CASRTGDSGRRTEAFF
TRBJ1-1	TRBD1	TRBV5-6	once	TGTGCCAGCAGCTTGGGTTCAGGGGGTACTGAAGCTTTCTTT	CASSLGSGGTEAFF
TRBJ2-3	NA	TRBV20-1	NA	TGCAGTGCTGGGGGGGATACGCAGTATTTT	CSAGGDTQYF
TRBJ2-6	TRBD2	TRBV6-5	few	TGTGCCAGCAGGTCGGGGGGAACAGGGGCCAACGTCCTGACTTTC	CASRSGGTGANVLTF
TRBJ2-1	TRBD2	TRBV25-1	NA	TGTGCCAGCATGCAAGCGGGACCCTCCTACAATGAGCAGTTCTTC	CASMQAGPSYNEQFF
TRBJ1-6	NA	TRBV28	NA	TGTGCCAGCAGCTCTCAGGGTTCACCCCTCCACTTT	CASSSQGSPLHF
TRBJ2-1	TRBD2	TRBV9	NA	TGTGCCAGCAGCGTAGGGCTGGCGGGAGGGCACAATGAGCAGTTCTTC	CASSVGLAGGHNEQFF